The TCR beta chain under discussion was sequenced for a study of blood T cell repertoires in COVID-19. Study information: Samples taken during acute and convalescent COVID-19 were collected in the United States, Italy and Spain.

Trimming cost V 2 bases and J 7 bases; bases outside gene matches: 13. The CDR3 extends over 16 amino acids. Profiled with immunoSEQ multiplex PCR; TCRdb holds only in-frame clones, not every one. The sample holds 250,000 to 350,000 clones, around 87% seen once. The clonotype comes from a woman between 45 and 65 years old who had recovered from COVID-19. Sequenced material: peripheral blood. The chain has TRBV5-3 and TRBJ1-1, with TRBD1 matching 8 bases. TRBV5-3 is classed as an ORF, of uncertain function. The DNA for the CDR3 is TGTGCCAGAAGCTTTGGTTCCGGGACAGGTTCGGTTGAAGCTTTCTTT. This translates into CARSFGSGTGSVEAFF.